This T cell receptor beta chain was identified in a study of cytomegalovirus exposure and HLA in healthy donors. Study-level background: Later, an analysis reported that the 120 or so validation repertoires had used the same platform as the approximately 680 first-cohort repertoires. Study results and caveats: The tendency of first-cohort TCR clusters to co-occur in the roughly 130 validation repertoires emerged from a later analysis.

The validation cohort, a group of some 120 subjects, included the donors and was separate from the approximately 700-subject first cohort. Method: immunoSEQ multiplex PCR; TCRdb's copy keeps in-frame clones and lacks some. The sample has roughly 230,000 clones, less than 95% seen once; the top ten hold 3% to 3.5%. The germline V gene has CDR1 KGHSH and CDR2 LQKENI. Deletions cut 2 bases from V and 16 bases from J, with 15 bases between. The CDR3 runs 12 residues. Details on this clone: Its matching antigen is unknown.

The chain joins TRBV18 to TRBJ2-1; D unclear. The sample comprised PBMCs. This clonotype originated in a woman younger than 45 in good health and CMV-seronegative. The CDR3 is CASSPWEGFIFF. CDR3 coding DNA: TGTGCCAGCTCACCATGGGAAGGTTTTATTTTCTTC.